The 20 T cell receptor beta chains presented below share a single source sample, sequenced in a study of siplizumab effects on memory and regulatory T cells. Sequenced by immunoSEQ multiplex PCR; TCRdb stores in-frame clones only, minus some. The sample has tens of thousands of clones, around 92% seen once; the top ten hold 0.25%. Material for sequencing was naive CD4+ T cells sorted from blood. The receptors were sampled from a human donor in good health.

This clone has more than one count but fewer than ten. This chain uses TRBV4-2 with TRBJ1-5; D not certain. The germline V gene has CDR1 LGHNA and CDR2 YNFKEQ. This CDR3 has 17 residues. V shed 1 base and J shed 0 bases, with 13 bases lying between them. CDR3 DNA sequence: TGTGCCAGCAGCCAAGCCTCGTTTGTGGGTAGCAATCAGCCCCAGCATTTT. It yields the protein CASSQASFVGSNQPQHF.

This chain joins TRBV18 and TRBJ2-5; unclear D gene. From germline, CDR1 is KGHSH and CDR2 LQKENI. CDR3 length: 13 amino acids. V gave up 2 bases and J gave up 3 bases, with 7 bases separating them. The CDR3 DNA is TGTGCCAGCTCACCAAACGACGAAGAGACCCAGTACTTC. Protein: CASSPNDEETQYF.

J is TRBJ1-5 and V is TRBV7-2; D is uncertain. Germline V CDR1 and CDR2: SGHTA, FQGNSA. V lost 5 bases to trimming and J lost 0 bases, with 14 bases between them. The CDR3 totals 16 residues. In DNA form, the CDR3 reads TGTGCCAGCAGCCCTGGATCATTTTATAGCAATCAGCCCCAGCATTTT. This sequence encodes CASSPGSFYSNQPQHF.

This chain joins TRBV19 and TRBJ1-2, with 9 nucleotides matching TRBD1. The CDR3 consists of 16 residues. CDR1 is LNHDA and CDR2 is SQIVND in the germline V gene (reference sequence). Losses at the gene ends were 4 bases for V and 4 bases for J; bases not matched to a gene: 10. The CDR3 here is CASSRPLTGGGYGYTF. The CDR3 DNA is TGTGCCAGTAGTAGACCCCTGACAGGGGGTGGCTATGGCTACACCTTC.

The rearrangement joins TRBV18 to TRBJ2-7; 14 bases fit TRBD2. V lost 3 bases to trimming and J lost 4 bases; unmatched junction nucleotides: 8. Looked up from germline, CDR1 is KGHSH and CDR2 is LQKENI. The CDR3 has 17 amino acids. CDR3 bases: TGTGCCAGCTCACCGGGACTAGCGGGAGCTCAAGCGTACGAGCAGTACTTC. This gives the protein CASSPGLAGAQAYEQYF.

This clone turned up a few times. The chain's CDR3 is CASMGRIYGYTF. The DNA of the CDR3 is TGTGCCAGCATGGGGAGGATCTATGGCTACACCTTC. This chain joins TRBV2 and TRBJ1-2; D is ambiguous. Trimming pared 7 bases from V and 4 bases from J, leaving 10 bases between. Per germline, CDR1 SNHLY and CDR2 FYNNEI. The CDR3 extends over 12 amino acids.

This rearrangement joins TRBV2 to TRBJ2-5; 9 nucleotides align to TRBD2. After removal of 5 bases from V and 2 bases from J, the junction contained 9 bases not matched to a gene. Germline CDR1 SNHLY, CDR2 FYNNEI. The CDR3 covers 16 residues. The DNA of the CDR3 is TGTGCCAGCAGTCTCCGGACTAGCGCGACTCAAGAGACCCAGTACTTC. The encoded protein is CASSLRTSATQETQYF.

J is TRBJ1-4 and V is TRBV5-1, with unresolved D. This CDR3 has 13 amino acids. The germline V and J ends were trimmed by 4 bases and 8 bases, with 12 bases remaining between them. Germline CDR1 is SGHRS and CDR2 is YFSETQ. The CDR3 loop is CASSDNTGEKLFF. The CDR3 DNA sequence: TGCGCCAGCAGCGATAATACCGGGGAAAAACTGTTTTTT.

The chain is built from TRBV5-4 and TRBJ1-2; 7 positions match TRBD1. Germline assignment: CDR1 SGHNT and CDR2 YYREEE (reference sequence). The CDR3 contains 14 residues. J was trimmed by 4 bases and V by 5 bases; bases with no gene match: 8. In DNA form, the CDR3 reads TGTGCCAGCAGACCTATGACAGGGATCTATGGCTACACCTTC. As protein: CASRPMTGIYGYTF.

This chain joins TRBV2 and TRBJ2-3, with 9 positions matching TRBD2. CDR3 length: 14 amino acids. Germline V CDR1 and CDR2: SNHLY, FYNNEI. The ends lost 6 bases at V and 2 bases at J; junction bases unmatched: 3. This chain's CDR3 is CASRRLADTDTQYF. CDR3 coding DNA: TGTGCCAGCAGACGACTAGCGGACACAGATACGCAGTATTTT.

This CDR3 reads CASTLALDTQYF. For the CDR3, the DNA is TGTGCCAGCACCCTAGCCTTAGATACGCAGTATTTT. J is TRBJ2-3 and V is TRBV2; possibly TRBD2 for D (5 bases). Germline values: CDR1 SNHLY, CDR2 FYNNEI. The CDR3 totals 12 residues. V was shortened by 7 bases and J by 5 bases, with 10 bases between the two germline ends.

The chain employs TRBV9 and TRBJ2-5; unclear D gene. Germline assignment: CDR1 SGDLS and CDR2 YYNGEE. With 3 bases removed from V and 4 bases from J, the gap between germline ends came to 16 bases. CDR3 size: 15 residues. This CDR3 is CASSADGYPGETQYF. CDR3 in DNA: TGTGCCAGCAGCGCCGACGGGTATCCAGGAGAGACCCAGTACTTC.

The CDR3 DNA reads TGCGCCAGCAGCCCCCGACAGATTCTAGCCAAAAACATTCAGTACTTC. It encodes CASSPRQILAKNIQYF. The rearrangement joins TRBV5-1 to TRBJ2-4; tentatively, D is TRBD1 (5 bases). V lost 4 bases to trimming and J lost 0 bases, with 14 bases between them. Germline V gene data show CDR1 as SGHRS and CDR2 as YFSETQ. This CDR3 region has 16 residues.

The rearrangement joins TRBV28 to TRBJ1-4; 10 bases fit TRBD1. This CDR3 region has 16 residues. V lost 4 bases, J lost 5 bases, and 7 bases stayed unmatched. Germline values: CDR1 MDHEN, CDR2 SYDVKM. In DNA, the CDR3 is TGTGCCAGCAGTTCCCATCGACAGGGGGCGAATGAAAAACTGTTTTTT. Residues: CASSSHRQGANEKLFF.

The J gene is TRBJ2-1, the V gene TRBV30; a weak D match, TRBD1 (6 bases). This CDR3 comprises 13 residues. CDR1 and CDR2 from the germline V gene are GTSNPN and SVGIG (reference sequence). Trimming cost V 4 bases and J 6 bases, with 13 bases left between them. The CDR3 is CAWIGGVINEQFF. The DNA for the CDR3 is TGTGCCTGGATAGGGGGAGTGATCAATGAGCAGTTCTTC.

This chain uses TRBV4-2 with TRBJ1-1, with a weak D call TRBD1 (6 bases). Trimming removed 7 bases from V and 4 bases from J, with 7 bases in between. CDR1 and CDR2 (germline): LGHNA, YNFKEQ. The length of the CDR3 is 11 residues. CDR3 sequence: CASKGGTEAFF. The DNA for the CDR3 is TGTGCCAGCAAGGGGGGCACTGAAGCTTTCTTT.

The genes are TRBV4-1 and TRBJ2-1, with a possible D match to TRBD1 (6 bases). The CDR3 totals 16 residues. Germline V lookup: CDR1 MGHRA, CDR2 YSYEKL. The V gene lost 5 bases and the J gene lost 4 bases, with 18 bases spanning the gap. The CDR3 reads CASSSPVRTAYNEQFF. The CDR3 DNA follows: TGCGCCAGCAGCTCCCCCGTCCGGACAGCGTACAATGAGCAGTTCTTC.

The chain couples TRBV2 to TRBJ2-7, with D perhaps TRBD1 (5 bases). This CDR3 has 13 amino acids. The V gene lost 4 bases and the J gene lost 5 bases, with 12 bases spanning the gap. The germline gives CDR1 SNHLY, CDR2 FYNNEI. The chain's CDR3 is CASSGQGIHEQYF. CDR3 sequence (DNA): TGTGCCAGCAGTGGGCAGGGTATACACGAGCAGTACTTC.

The chain has TRBV5-4 and TRBJ1-1; 9 bases line up with TRBD1. The trim removed 7 bases at V and 0 bases at J, leaving 7 bases unmatched. Germline CDR1 and CDR2: SGHNT and YYREEE (reference sequence). The CDR3 spans 15 residues. The CDR3 DNA reads TGTGCCAGCGAAGGGACAGGGACAATGAACACTGAAGCTTTCTTT. Protein: CASEGTGTMNTEAFF. Together with reference TRBV5-4 and TRBJ1-1, the CDR3 gives the full variable domain: ETGVTQSPTHLIKTRGQQVTLRCSSQSGHNTVSWYQQALGQGPQFIFQYYREEENGRGNFPPRFSGLQFPNYSSELNVNALELDDSALYLCASEGTGTMNTEAFFGQGTRLTVV.

The chain combines TRBV5-1 with TRBJ2-7; TRBD1 matches at 11 bases. With V trimmed by 4 bases and J by 3 bases, 9 bases remained unmatched. CDR3 length: 16 residues. The germline V gene has CDR1 SGHRS and CDR2 YFSETQ. CDR3 in amino acids: CASSRTPGQGGYEQYF. The CDR3 DNA is TGCGCCAGCAGCCGGACTCCGGGACAGGGGGGCTACGAGCAGTACTTC.